The rows below give T cell receptor beta chains drawn from one sample of a study of blood T cell repertoires in COVID-19. Clones were read by immunoSEQ multiplex PCR, and TCRdb kept only the in-frame ones, dropping some. The data show about 240,000 clones, with 65% to 85% seen just once and more than 5.5% held by the top ten. The sample was peripheral blood. The receptors originated from a human donor in a cohort sampled during active COVID-19. Each CDR3 is given with its conserved first and last residue. D genes are given only for firm matches. Clone size, where shown, is once, few, many, or a class for clones that have expanded.

- | TRBJ2-3 | - | TRBV15 | TGTGCCACCAGCAGAGATCGGAGTAGCCGGTCGCAGTATTTT | CATSRDRSSRSQYF
once | TRBJ2-6 | TRBD1 | TRBV9 | TGTGCCAGCGAAGCTAGGACAGGCCCCTCTGGGGCCAACGTCCTGACTTTC | CASEARTGPSGANVLTF
- | TRBJ1-2 | - | TRBV5-4 | TGTGCCAGCAGCTTGGTAGGACAGCCCTATGGCTACACCTTC | CASSLVGQPYGYTF
- | TRBJ1-2 | TRBD1 | TRBV3-1/TRBV3-2 | TGTGCCAGCAGCATCCGCGGGACAGGGCGTTATGGCTACACCTTC | CASSIRGTGRYGYTF
- | TRBJ1-2 | TRBD1 | TRBV5-1 | TGCGCCAGCAGCTTGGAGGGACAGGGGGCTGGGCTATATGGCTACACCTTC | CASSLEGQGAGLYGYTF
- | TRBJ2-7 | TRBD1 | TRBV18 | TGTGCCAGCTCACCCGACAGGGACTACGAGCAGTACTTC | CASSPDRDYEQYF
- | TRBJ2-7 | TRBD1 | TRBV6-5 | TGTGCCAGCAGCCTAGACAGGGAATACGAGCAGTACTTC | CASSLDREYEQYF
- | TRBJ2-7 | TRBD1 | TRBV19 | TGTGCCAGTAGTAAAAAGAGACAGGGGGCTTCCTACGAGCAGTACTTC | CASSKKRQGASYEQYF
- | TRBJ1-4 | - | TRBV29-1 | TGCAGCGTTGGGACAGTAGGTGAAAAACTGTTTTTT | CSVGTVGEKLFF
- | TRBJ1-4 | TRBD1 | TRBV4-1 | TGCGCCAGCAGCCAGCAGGGGGGAAATAATGAAAAACTGTTTTTT | CASSQQGGNNEKLFF
- | TRBJ2-3 | - | TRBV5-1 | TGCGCCAGCACCGTAAGGATGGGGGCAGTCCCAGATACGCAGTATTTT | CASTVRMGAVPDTQYF
- | TRBJ2-2 | TRBD1 | TRBV5-1 | TGCGCCAGCAGCCGAAGGGGTACAGGGGACACCGGGGAGCTGTTTTTT | CASSRRGTGDTGELFF
- | TRBJ1-2 | - | TRBV7-2 | TGTGCCAGCAGCTTAACGCAGGGGTTGCAGGGCTACACCTTC | CASSLTQGLQGYTF
- | TRBJ2-3 | TRBD2 | TRBV5-6 | TGTGCCAGCAGCTTTATGACTAGCGGGAGCACAGATACGCAGTATTTT | CASSFMTSGSTDTQYF
- | TRBJ1-4 | - | TRBV3-1/TRBV3-2 | TGTGCCAGCAGCCAAGATACGCCAGCGCCTAAACTGTTTTTT | CASSQDTPAPKLFF
few | TRBJ1-4 | TRBD1 | TRBV30 | TGTGCCGTTCCGGGACAGGGAGGCGAAAAACTGTTTTTT | CAVPGQGGEKLFF
- | TRBJ2-7 | TRBD1 | TRBV7-8 | TGTGCCAGCAGCTTAGGGGGACAGACAAGCTACGAGCAGTACTTC | CASSLGGQTSYEQYF
- | TRBJ2-7 | TRBD2 | TRBV28 | TGTGCCAGCAGTACAAGCGGGGGGGCGTCCCACGAGCAGTACTTC | CASSTSGGASHEQYF
- | TRBJ1-3 | - | TRBV19 | TGTGCCAGTAGTATCCAGGGGATCTCTGGAAACACCATATATTTT | CASSIQGISGNTIYF
once | TRBJ2-7 | TRBD2 | TRBV27 | TGTGCCAGCAGCCCCCGAGGACTAGCGGACTCCTACGAGCAGTACTTC | CASSPRGLADSYEQYF
- | TRBJ2-3 | TRBD2 | TRBV5-6 | TGTGCCAGCCGACCTACTAGCGGGGGCCTTTTAAGCACAGATACGCAGTATTTT | CASRPTSGGLLSTDTQYF
once | TRBJ2-2 | TRBD1 | TRBV5-1 | TGCGCCAGCAGCTTGACCCTTCTGGGACAGGGTGGCACCGGGGAGCTGTTTTTT | CASSLTLLGQGGTGELFF
many | TRBJ2-7 | - | TRBV7-2 | TGTGCCAGCAGCTTAAGCGGACAGACTTACGAGCAGTACTTC | CASSLSGQTYEQYF
- | TRBJ2-4 | TRBD2 | TRBV29-1 | TGCAGCACGGGACTAGCGGGGGGGAGGTTC | CSTGLAGGRF
- | TRBJ2-6 | - | TRBV5-5 | TGTGCCAGCAGCTTCCTTAGCTCTGGGGCCAACGTCCTGACTTTC | CASSFLSSGANVLTF
- | TRBJ1-4 | - | TRBV19 | TGTGCCAGTAGAAGCTCAACTAATGAAAAACTGTTTTTT | CASRSSTNEKLFF
- | TRBJ1-5 | TRBD1 | TRBV5-1 | TGCGCCAGCCGAGGACAGGGGGCTGAAGATAGCAATCAGCCCCAGCATTTT | CASRGQGAEDSNQPQHF
- | TRBJ1-2 | - | TRBV15 | TGTGCCACCAGCAGAGATTATAGAGGCTACACCTTC | CATSRDYRGYTF
- | TRBJ1-1 | TRBD1 | TRBV7-2 | TGTGCCAGCAGCACTTCAGGGGGTCGTACTGAAGCTTTCTTT | CASSTSGGRTEAFF
- | TRBJ2-5 | - | TRBV5-1 | TGCGCCAGCAGCTTGGGACTAGGGAGCAGAGAGACCCAGTACTTC | CASSLGLGSRETQYF
- | TRBJ2-5 | - | TRBV3-1/TRBV3-2 | TGTGCCAGCAGCCAACAAATTCAAGAGACCCAGTACTTC | CASSQQIQETQYF
- | TRBJ1-6 | TRBD1 | TRBV14 | TGTGCCAGCAGCCAAACCGGGACAGGGTATTCACCCCTCCACTTT | CASSQTGTGYSPLHF
- | TRBJ2-1 | - | TRBV19 | TGTGCCAGTAGTAACCGGGATGTAGGCAATGAGCAGTTCTTC | CASSNRDVGNEQFF
- | TRBJ2-7 | - | TRBV5-1 | TGCGCCAGCAGCCCCCGCGAGACCTACGAGCAGTACTTC | CASSPRETYEQYF
- | TRBJ1-1 | - | TRBV6-5 | TGTGCCAGCAGGGCATTCATGAACACTGAAGCTTTCTTT | CASRAFMNTEAFF
- | TRBJ2-3 | - | TRBV27 | TGTGCCAGCAGTTTAGGAGCTAGAGGCACAGATACGCAGTATTTT | CASSLGARGTDTQYF
- | TRBJ2-1 | - | TRBV20-1 | TGCAGTGCTAGACGAGCCAATGAGCAGTTCTTC | CSARRANEQFF
- | TRBJ2-3 | TRBD2 | TRBV28 | TGTGCCAGCAGCTCCGCGGGGGAGGCGCGGAGAGATACGCAGTATTTT | CASSSAGEARRDTQYF
- | TRBJ2-1 | TRBD1 | TRBV18 | TGTGCCAGCTCACCACGATTAACAGGGGTCAATGAGCAGTTCTTC | CASSPRLTGVNEQFF
once | TRBJ2-7 | TRBD2 | TRBV2 | TGTGCCAGCAGTGAAGCGGGGGGACTATACTACGAGCAGTACTTC | CASSEAGGLYYEQYF
few | TRBJ1-4 | - | TRBV7-2 | TGTGCCAGCAGTCATGACAGAGTAAATGAAAAACTGTTTTTT | CASSHDRVNEKLFF
- | TRBJ1-2 | - | TRBV20-1 | TGCAGTGCTAAAGGACTCTATGGCTACACCTTC | CSAKGLYGYTF
once | TRBJ1-6 | - | TRBV7-9 | TGTGCCAGCAGCTTAGATCCTAGGGGCAGCCAGCCGGGTTCACCCCTCCACTTT | CASSLDPRGSQPGSPLHF
- | TRBJ2-5 | - | TRBV7-6 | TGTGCCAGCAGCGCACCTCCTCGGGGTACGGAGACCCAGTACTTC | CASSAPPRGTETQYF
- | TRBJ1-3 | TRBD1 | TRBV4-2 | TGTGCCAGCAGCCAAGATTCACTCAGGGGGAGAGGAAACACCATATATTTT | CASSQDSLRGRGNTIYF
- | TRBJ1-1 | TRBD1 | TRBV27 | TGTGCCAGCAGTTTAGAAGGACAGGGGGGGATGGCTTTCTTT | CASSLEGQGGMAFF
- | TRBJ2-2 | TRBD2 | TRBV7-2 | TGTGCCAGCAGCGCGAGGGTTGGGCGGGAGAGCGGGGAGCTGTTTTTT | CASSARVGRESGELFF
- | TRBJ2-1 | - | TRBV4-1 | TGCGCCAGCAGCCAAGAGGTGTCGCGGGAGCAGTTCTTC | CASSQEVSREQFF
- | TRBJ2-1 | - | TRBV7-9 | TGTGCCAGCAGCTTACTAGACGCTGAGCAGTTCTTC | CASSLLDAEQFF
- | TRBJ2-5 | - | TRBV4-1 | TGCGCCAGCAGCCAAGATACGCGGGGATACCAAGAGACCCAGTACTTC | CASSQDTRGYQETQYF
- | TRBJ2-1 | TRBD1 | TRBV5-1 | TGCGCCAGCAGCTTCGGCAACAGGGGATCGGGTGAGCAGTTCTTC | CASSFGNRGSGEQFF